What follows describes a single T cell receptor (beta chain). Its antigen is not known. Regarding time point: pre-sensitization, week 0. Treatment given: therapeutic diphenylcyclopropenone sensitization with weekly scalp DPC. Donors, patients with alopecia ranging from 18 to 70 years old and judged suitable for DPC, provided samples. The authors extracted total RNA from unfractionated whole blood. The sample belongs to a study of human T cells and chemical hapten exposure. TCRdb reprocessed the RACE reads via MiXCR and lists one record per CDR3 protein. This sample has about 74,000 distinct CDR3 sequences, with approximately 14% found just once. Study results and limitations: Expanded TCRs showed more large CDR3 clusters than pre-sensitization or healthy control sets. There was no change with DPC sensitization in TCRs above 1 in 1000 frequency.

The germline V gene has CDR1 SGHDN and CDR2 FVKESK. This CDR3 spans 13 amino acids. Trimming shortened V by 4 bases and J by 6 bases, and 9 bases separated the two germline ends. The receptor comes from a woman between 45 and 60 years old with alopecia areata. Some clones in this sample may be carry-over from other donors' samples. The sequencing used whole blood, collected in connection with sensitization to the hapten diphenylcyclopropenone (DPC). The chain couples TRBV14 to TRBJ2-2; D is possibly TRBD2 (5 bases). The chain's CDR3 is CASSRGQAGELFF. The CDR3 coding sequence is TGTGCCAGCAGCCGCGGGCAGGCCGGGGAGCTGTTTTTT.